This TCR beta chain was retrieved from a study of T cells in Graves' hyperthyroidism and ophthalmopathy. The CDR3 regions of TCR beta were amplified from RNA transcripts. HTBI primers were the set used in a first-round RT-PCR of the TCR CDR3. TCRdb recomputed calls from the multiplex PCR reads with MiXCR, one row per CDR3 protein. The table has about 740,000 distinct CDR3 sequences, 12% to 15% seen once. V was trimmed by 5 bases and J by 0 bases, leaving 13 bases between them. Germline V gene data show CDR1 as MNHEY and CDR2 as SMNVEV (reference sequence). The CDR3 contains 15 residues. The study based diagnoses on clinical symptoms, serum thyroxine and TRAb, thyroid ultrasound and orbital computed tomography. The study, taken as a whole, reports: Separating ophthalmopathy from stable hyperthyroidism was achieved by a 13 V-J model.

This clonotype has a single count. The antigen remains undetermined. The origin of this receptor is a young woman with Graves' hyperthyroidism. The chain carries TRBV27 and TRBJ1-1; D gene uncertain. Material: blood. Written as DNA, the CDR3 is TGTGCCAGCAGTCTCCAAGGAAGCCTGAACACTGAAGCTTTCTTT. Residues: CASSLQGSLNTEAFF.